The rows below give T cell receptor beta chains drawn from one sample of a study of blood T cell repertoires in COVID-19. This table comes from immunoSEQ multiplex PCR, and its TCRdb copy is limited to in-frame clones, with some not included. Of about 490,000 clones in the sample, 80% to 90% were seen once. The specimen was peripheral blood. All receptors come from a human donor in a cohort sampled during active COVID-19. The CDR3 runs from the conserved cysteine through the conserved F or W. A D gene is named only where the DNA matches it firmly. Expanded clones are given a class, and other clones once, few, many or no size at all.

D	J	V	size	length	CDR3
TRBD1	TRBJ1-1	TRBV12-3/TRBV12-4	-	12	CASSLGDRRAFF
TRBD1	TRBJ2-1	TRBV19	-	14	CASRRDRGLNEQFF
-	TRBJ1-5	TRBV6-6	-	14	CASSFPGGNQPQHF
-	TRBJ2-2	TRBV7-3	-	15	CASSLGNRDTGELFF
-	TRBJ1-4	TRBV6-5	few	14	CASIMSRRDEKLFF
-	TRBJ2-1	TRBV2	-	14	CASSEALQVYEQFF
TRBD1	TRBJ2-3	TRBV25-1	-	16	CASSLGQLTSTDTQYF
-	TRBJ1-3	TRBV14	-	15	CASRATGRSGNTIYF
-	TRBJ2-2	TRBV5-1	-	15	CASSLTQTGTGELFF
-	TRBJ1-1	TRBV28	-	15	CASSSHRNMNTEAFF
TRBD2	TRBJ2-3	TRBV20-1	-	14	CSASPGGGTDTQYF
-	TRBJ2-3	TRBV29-1	once	12	CSVGRTLDTQYF
-	TRBJ2-7	TRBV5-1	-	14	CASSLVRTADEQYF
TRBD1	TRBJ2-5	TRBV9	-	17	CASSVGLTGQGYETQYF
TRBD1	TRBJ2-1	TRBV27	few	15	CASRPLDRAYNEQFF
-	TRBJ1-6	TRBV19	-	14	CASSPAGDNSPLHF
TRBD2	TRBJ2-3	TRBV28	-	17	CASSFWGSGAKTDTQYF
TRBD2	TRBJ2-1	TRBV12-3/TRBV12-4	-	13	CASRVAGGDEQFF
TRBD1	TRBJ1-3	TRBV7-9	-	18	CASSLGGTGLSSGNTIYF
TRBD2	TRBJ2-3	TRBV5-4	-	16	CASSPRLAESTDTQYF
TRBD2	TRBJ2-5	TRBV28	-	13	CATSAGGEETQYF
TRBD2	TRBJ2-1	TRBV5-4	-	16	CASSSVAGGLSNEQFF
TRBD1	TRBJ1-1	TRBV13	few	11	CASSLTGAAFF
TRBD2	TRBJ2-1	TRBV28	-	15	CASRSSGRSPYEQFF
-	TRBJ1-1	TRBV30	-	15	CAWSRRGMRDTEAFF
TRBD2	TRBJ2-7	TRBV18	-	16	CASSPASGSGGYEQYF
-	TRBJ1-1	TRBV6-6	-	14	CASSYGGQANEAFF
TRBD2	TRBJ2-1	TRBV19	-	16	CASSPSGTSGRGEQFF
-	TRBJ2-3	TRBV6-2/TRBV6-3	-	14	CASSRLKGSDTQYF
-	TRBJ2-7	TRBV4-3	-	14	CASSQASRAYEQYF
TRBD2	TRBJ2-1	TRBV4-3	-	16	CASSQDLLAGGIEQFF
TRBD2	TRBJ2-2	TRBV4-2	-	17	CASSQDGGWANTGELFF
-	TRBJ1-5	TRBV19	-	18	CASRFGSGNLYSNQPQHF
-	TRBJ2-3	TRBV5-5	-	14	CASSPGTSTDTQYF
TRBD2	TRBJ2-5	TRBV18	-	14	CASSPRRGGETQYF
TRBD1	TRBJ1-4	TRBV7-9	-	16	CASSSRQGVTNEKLFF
TRBD2	TRBJ2-1	TRBV5-1	-	15	CASSPSGTSYNEQFF
-	TRBJ2-5	TRBV30	-	15	CAWSVRVGGGETQYF
-	TRBJ1-1	TRBV5-1	-	14	CASSLRTPNTEAFF
-	TRBJ1-2	TRBV5-4	-	13	CASSLAGNYGYTF
TRBD2	TRBJ2-1	TRBV15	once	20	CATRQTLAGRKRINYNEQFF
-	TRBJ1-4	TRBV6-2/TRBV6-3	-	14	CASSPGGRGEKLFF
TRBD2	TRBJ2-3	TRBV6-2/TRBV6-3	-	18	CASSYNLGSGPEAGTQYF
TRBD2	TRBJ2-7	TRBV30	-	13	CAWAGLRSYEQYF
TRBD2	TRBJ2-1	TRBV3-1/TRBV3-2	-	16	CASSQGIAGGSHEQFF